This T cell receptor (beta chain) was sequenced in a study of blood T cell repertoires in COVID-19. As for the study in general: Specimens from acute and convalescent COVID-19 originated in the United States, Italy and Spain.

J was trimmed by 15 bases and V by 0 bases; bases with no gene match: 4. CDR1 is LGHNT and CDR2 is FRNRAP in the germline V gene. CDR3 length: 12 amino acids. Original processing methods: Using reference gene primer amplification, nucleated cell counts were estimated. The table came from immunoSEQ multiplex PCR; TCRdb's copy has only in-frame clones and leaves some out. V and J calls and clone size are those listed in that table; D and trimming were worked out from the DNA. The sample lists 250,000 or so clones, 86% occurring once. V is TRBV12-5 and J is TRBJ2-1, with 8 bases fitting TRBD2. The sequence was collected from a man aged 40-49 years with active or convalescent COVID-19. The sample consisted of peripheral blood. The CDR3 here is CASGLVRGLVFF. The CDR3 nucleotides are TGTGCTAGTGGTTTGGTACGGGGACTAGTGTTCTTC. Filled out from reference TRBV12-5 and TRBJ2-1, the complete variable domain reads DARVTQTPRHKVTEMGQEVTMRCQPILGHNTVFWYRQTMMQGLELLAYFRNRAPLDDSGMPKDRFSAEMPDATLATLKIQPSEPRDSAVYFCASGLVRGLVFFGPGTRLTVL.